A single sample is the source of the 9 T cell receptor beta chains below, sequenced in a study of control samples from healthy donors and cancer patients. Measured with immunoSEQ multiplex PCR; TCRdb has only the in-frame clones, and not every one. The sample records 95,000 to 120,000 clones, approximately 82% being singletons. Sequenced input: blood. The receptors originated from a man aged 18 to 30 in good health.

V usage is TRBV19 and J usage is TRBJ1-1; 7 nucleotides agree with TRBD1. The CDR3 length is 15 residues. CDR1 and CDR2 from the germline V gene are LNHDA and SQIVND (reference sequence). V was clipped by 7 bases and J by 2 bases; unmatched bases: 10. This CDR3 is CASITSGGINTEAFF. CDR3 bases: TGTGCCAGTATCACATCAGGGGGAATTAACACTGAAGCTTTCTTT.

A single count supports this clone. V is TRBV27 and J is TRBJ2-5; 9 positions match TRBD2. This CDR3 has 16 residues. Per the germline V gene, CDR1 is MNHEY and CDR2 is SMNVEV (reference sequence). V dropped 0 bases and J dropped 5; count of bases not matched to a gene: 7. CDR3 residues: CASSLSRGGGVETQYF. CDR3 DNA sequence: TGTGCCAGCAGTTTATCGCGGGGGGGCGGGGTGGAGACCCAGTACTTC.

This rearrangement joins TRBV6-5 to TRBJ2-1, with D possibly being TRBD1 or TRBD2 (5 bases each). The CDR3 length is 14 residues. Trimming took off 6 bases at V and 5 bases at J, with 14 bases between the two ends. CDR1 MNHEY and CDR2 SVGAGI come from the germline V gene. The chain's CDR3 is CASRPGRNNNEQFF. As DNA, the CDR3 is TGTGCCAGCAGACCGGGACGGAACAACAATGAGCAGTTCTTC.

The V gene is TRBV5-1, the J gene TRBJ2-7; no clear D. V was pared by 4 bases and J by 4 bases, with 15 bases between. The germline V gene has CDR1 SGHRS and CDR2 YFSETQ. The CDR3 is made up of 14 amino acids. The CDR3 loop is CASSLAAPLYEQYF. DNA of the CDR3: TGCGCCAGCAGCCTGGCGGCCCCGCTTTACGAGCAGTACTTC.

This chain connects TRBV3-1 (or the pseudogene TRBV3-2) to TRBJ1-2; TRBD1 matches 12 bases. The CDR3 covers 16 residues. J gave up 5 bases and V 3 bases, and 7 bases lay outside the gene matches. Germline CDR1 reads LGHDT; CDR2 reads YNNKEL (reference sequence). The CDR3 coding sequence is TGTGCCAGCAGCCAGAAGGGGACAGGGGGCCCGTATGGCTACACCTTC. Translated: CASSQKGTGGPYGYTF.

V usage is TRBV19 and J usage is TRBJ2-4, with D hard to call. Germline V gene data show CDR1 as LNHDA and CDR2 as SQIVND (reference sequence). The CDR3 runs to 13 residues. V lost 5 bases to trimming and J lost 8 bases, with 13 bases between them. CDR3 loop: CASSFPGRDIQYF. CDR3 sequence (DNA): TGTGCCAGTAGTTTCCCAGGACGGGACATTCAGTACTTC.

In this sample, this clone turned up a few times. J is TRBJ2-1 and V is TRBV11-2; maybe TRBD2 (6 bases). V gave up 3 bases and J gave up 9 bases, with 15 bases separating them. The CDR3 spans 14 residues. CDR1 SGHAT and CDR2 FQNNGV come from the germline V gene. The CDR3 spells CASSFAGDWGEQFF. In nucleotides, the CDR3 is TGTGCCAGCAGCTTCGCCGGGGACTGGGGTGAGCAGTTCTTC.

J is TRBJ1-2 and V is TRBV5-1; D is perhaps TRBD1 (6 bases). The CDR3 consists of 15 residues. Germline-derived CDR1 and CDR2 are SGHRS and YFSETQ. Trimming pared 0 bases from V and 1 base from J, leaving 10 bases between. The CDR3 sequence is CASSLAGASNYGYTF. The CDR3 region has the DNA TGCGCCAGCAGCTTGGCGGGGGCGAGTAACTATGGCTACACCTTC.

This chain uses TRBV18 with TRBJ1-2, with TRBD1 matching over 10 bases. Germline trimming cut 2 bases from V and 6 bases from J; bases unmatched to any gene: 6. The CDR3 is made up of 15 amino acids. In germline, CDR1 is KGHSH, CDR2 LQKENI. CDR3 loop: CASSPSPTGGDGYTF. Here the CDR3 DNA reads TGTGCCAGCTCACCAAGCCCGACAGGGGGCGATGGCTACACCTTC.